This paragraph reports one T cell receptor (beta chain). Its antigen is currently unknown. Assay used: immunoSEQ multiplex PCR; TCRdb lists only in-frame clones, some missing. The sample lists 25,000 to 35,000 clones, about 90% occurring once. This entry comes from a study of a mutant IDH1 vaccine in newly diagnosed glioma. Study summary: Each patient was administered eight vaccinations, scheduled in weeks 1, 3, 5, 7, 11, 15, 19 and 23. Patients were started on vaccination 4-6 weeks after radiotherapy alone, or with temozolomide cycles. Whole-study findings and limits: Immune responses induced by vaccination arose in 93.3% of the patients.

Time point in this sample: week 11, during vaccination. Every vaccination contained 300 ug of the mutant IDH1 20-mer peptide and was paired with topical imiquimod. This CDR3 spans 12 amino acids. CDR1 MDHEN and CDR2 SYDVKM come from the germline V gene. V gave up 2 bases and J gave up 7 bases, with 8 bases separating them. The V and J genes are TRBV28 and TRBJ1-1, with a weak D call TRBD1 (5 bases). The receptor was isolated from a man between 18 and 29 years old with glioma. The sequences come from PBMCs, collected from a glioma patient whose treatment included an IDH1 peptide vaccine. CDR3 in DNA: TGTGCCAGCAGTTTACCAGACAGTGAAGCTTTCTTT. This translates into CASSLPDSEAFF.